A few counts support the clone carrying this T cell receptor (beta chain). Its target is unknown. This sample is drawn from a study of molecular identifiers for immune sequencing clone quantification. Study conclusions and caveats: In cases of identical TCR molecules sharing a barcode, highly expanded clone sizes could be underestimated. Whereas naive cells kept under 1% of molecules in clones above 20 RNA copies, such clones held over 97% in effectors.

Libraries of bulk TCR were made by previously described methods (with listed TCR primers). In TCRdb, the PCR reads were re-called with MiXCR into one record per CDR3 protein. The sample records 460,000 or so distinct CDR3 sequences, around 23% being singletons. Germline CDR1 reads SGHVS; CDR2 reads FQNEAQ. This CDR3 contains 13 residues. The clonotype originates from a human donor in good health. Some libraries in this study had Jurkat cell RNA spiked in. The sequenced sample consisted of naive CD8+ T cells from blood, with Jurkat cell RNA spiked in. Subset indicated: FACS-sorted CD8+CD4-CCR7+CD45RA+ naive T cells. The chain has TRBV7-8 and TRBJ2-2; no firm D call. In nucleotides, the CDR3 is TGTGACTGGCCAGACGCGAACACCGGGGAGCTGTTTTTT. Translated: CDWPDANTGELFF.